Below are 10 T cell receptor beta chains sequenced from a single sample in a study of blood T cell repertoires in COVID-19. Generated by immunoSEQ multiplex PCR, the TCRdb table keeps only in-frame clones and is missing some. In the table there are about 270,000 clones, around nine tenths of which are singletons. Specimen: peripheral blood. These receptors were taken from a woman in her seventies with COVID-19, enrolled during active disease.

The gene calls are TRBV4-2 and TRBJ2-7; 7 bases align to TRBD1. This CDR3 is 16 amino acids long. Trimming at V came to 1 base and at J to 3 bases, leaving 9 bases not matched to a gene. CDR1 is LGHNA, CDR2 YNFKEQ, per germline. As DNA, the CDR3 is TGTGCCAGCAGCCAAGCTCCCGGGGACAGTTACTACGAGCAGTACTTC. Its protein product is CASSQAPGDSYYEQYF.

V is TRBV12-5 and J is TRBJ1-2; tentatively, D is TRBD1 (5 bases). V was trimmed by 2 bases and J by 4 bases, leaving 11 bases between them. The CDR3 contains 14 residues. The germline CDR1 and CDR2 sequences are LGHNT and FRNRAP. CDR3 loop: CASGLKEGPYGYTF. CDR3 bases: TGTGCTAGTGGTTTGAAGGAGGGACCCTATGGCTACACCTTC. Full variable domain (missing parts from reference TRBV12-5 and TRBJ1-2): DARVTQTPRHKVTEMGQEVTMRCQPILGHNTVFWYRQTMMQGLELLAYFRNRAPLDDSGMPKDRFSAEMPDATLATLKIQPSEPRDSAVYFCASGLKEGPYGYTFGSGTRLTVV.

The rearrangement links TRBV27 to TRBJ2-2, with a tentative D call TRBD1 (6 bases). Germline CDR1 and CDR2: MNHEY and SMNVEV (reference sequence). This CDR3 is built from 15 residues. The V end was cut by 0 bases, the J end by 5 bases, with 10 bases between. Here the CDR3 reads CASSLSGRGTGELFF. The CDR3 nucleotides read TGTGCCAGCAGTTTATCTGGAAGGGGGACCGGGGAGCTGTTTTTT.

V and J are TRBV30 and TRBJ1-5; no clear D gene. Trimming removed 0 bases from V and 6 bases from J, with 12 bases in between. This CDR3 comprises 14 residues. Germline V gives CDR1 GTSNPN, CDR2 SVGIG (reference sequence). The DNA of the CDR3 is TGTGCCTGGAGTGTACCGTTAGTGAGTCAGCCCCAGCATTTT. Its translation: CAWSVPLVSQPQHF.

This chain links TRBV6-5 with TRBJ1-2, with 8 bases that match TRBD1. This CDR3 contains 12 residues. Germline CDR1 MNHEY, CDR2 SVGAGI. V was pared by 6 bases and J by 8 bases, with 5 bases of the junction left unmatched. The CDR3 loop is CASRQGARGYTF. The DNA of the CDR3 is TGTGCCAGCAGGCAGGGGGCGCGCGGCTACACCTTC.

Of note for this clone: The same CDR3 is also encoded by other DNA sequences in this sample. The CDR3 region is CASSLTSGGADTQYF. The CDR3 bases are TGCGCCAGCAGCTTGACTAGCGGGGGAGCAGATACGCAGTATTTT. This chain links TRBV5-1 with TRBJ2-3; 11 bases align to TRBD2. The CDR3 contains 15 residues. The V segment lost 1 base and the J segment 4 bases; nucleotides outside the gene matches: 2. Germline CDR1 is SGHRS and CDR2 is YFSETQ.

The gene calls are TRBV5-1 and TRBJ2-1; 10 bases are a match to TRBD2. Trimming cost V 4 bases and J 5 bases; bases outside gene matches: 6. Germline CDR1 SGHRS, CDR2 YFSETQ. This CDR3 comprises 15 residues. The CDR3 loop is CASSPGLADNNEQFF. The CDR3 DNA follows: TGCGCCAGCAGCCCCGGACTAGCGGACAACAATGAGCAGTTCTTC.

This clone was observed a few times. In the same sample, other DNA sequences code for this CDR3. The V gene is TRBV9, the J gene TRBJ2-2, with D perhaps TRBD2 (6 bases). The CDR3 spans 15 residues. Germline values: CDR1 SGDLS, CDR2 YYNGEE. The ends were cut back, 3 bases at V and 4 bases at J, with 13 bases in the middle. CDR3 coding DNA: TGTGCCAGCAGCGCCCAAACCGGGGGCACCGGGGAGCTGTTTTTT. Its translation is CASSAQTGGTGELFF.

The gene calls are TRBV5-1 and TRBJ1-2, with D maybe TRBD1 (6 bases). V was cut by 2 bases and J by 6 bases, with 11 bases left in between. The length of the CDR3 is 13 residues. Germline CDR1 and CDR2: SGHRS and YFSETQ. CDR3 in DNA: TGCGCCAGCAGCTTTTGGGGGCGAGATGGCTACACCTTC. Protein: CASSFWGRDGYTF.

The J gene is TRBJ2-7, the V gene TRBV6-5, with 7 bases lining up with TRBD1. The CDR3 runs to 15 residues. Germline V gene data show CDR1 as MNHEY and CDR2 as SVGAGI. Trimming at V came to 7 bases and at J to 0 bases, leaving 9 bases not matched to a gene. The CDR3 DNA reads as TGTGCCAGCACCACCACAGGGGCTCTCTCCTACGAGCAGTACTTC. It yields the protein CASTTTGALSYEQYF.